The clone carrying this TCR beta chain showed up just a few times. No antigen is known for it. Blood was collected once per donor into heparin, averaging about 120 mL. The V end was cut by 4 bases, the J end by 4 bases, with 23 bases between. The CDR3 consists of 17 residues. Germline CDR1 and CDR2: SGHRS and YFSETQ. The data stem from a study of beta chain features in type 1 diabetes. The study's findings and limits: In every one of the four CD4+ subsets, TCRB CDR3s were moderately but significantly shorter in Type 1 diabetes patients. TCRB repertoires of naive, central memory and Treg cells appeared more similar among patients than among healthy donors. PCR might favor shorter templates, equally in patients and controls.

Sequenced material consisted of expressed TCRB transcripts (all of the isolated RNA was reverse transcribed). This table comes from immunoSEQ multiplex PCR, and its TCRdb copy is limited to in-frame clones, with some not included. The sample lists some 370,000 clones; 8.5% to 10% were seen once. The source is a man younger than 40 with type 1 diabetes. The V and J genes are TRBV5-1 and TRBJ1-2; D is uncertain. Sequencing was carried out using central memory CD4+ T cells from blood. The CDR3 reads CASSPGSSRGLTYGYTF. DNA for the CDR3: TGCGCCAGCAGCCCGGGCAGCTCGAGAGGCCTCACCTATGGCTACACCTTC.